Shown below are 5 T cell receptor beta chains from a single sample sequenced in a study of T cell responses to AZD1222 COVID-19 vaccine. Assay used: immunoSEQ multiplex PCR; TCRdb lists only in-frame clones, some missing. The sample consists of some 150,000 clones, more than 90% of them appearing once. Sequencing was performed on peripheral blood, taken 28 days after the second AZD1222 dose. These receptors were obtained from an adult who received the AZD1222 COVID-19 vaccine.

The chain couples TRBV4-1 to TRBJ2-3; 8 bases are shared with TRBD2. CDR3 length: 16 residues. Germline CDR1 and CDR2: MGHRA and YSYEKL. The trim removed 0 bases at V and 8 bases at J, leaving 10 bases unmatched. For the CDR3, the DNA is TGCGCCAGCAGCCAAGATAGAACTAGCGGTGAGGGTACGCAGTATTTT. Translated: CASSQDRTSGEGTQYF.

V gene TRBV18 combines with J gene TRBJ2-5; 8 nucleotides line up with TRBD2. The germline V gene encodes CDR1 KGHSH and CDR2 LQKENI. The CDR3 totals 16 residues. Trimming removed 3 bases from V and 2 bases from J; junction bases left unmatched: 8. In nucleotides, the CDR3 is TGTGCCAGCTCACCTCTAGCGGGCCCCGCTCAAGAGACCCAGTACTTC. Amino acids: CASSPLAGPAQETQYF.

About this clone itself: Other DNA sequences from this sample encode an identical CDR3 as well. The chain is built from TRBV4-1 and TRBJ2-3; no firm D call. The germline gives CDR1 MGHRA, CDR2 YSYEKL. Between the trimmed V and J ends, which lost 9 bases and 4 bases, there was a span of 5 bases. There are 10 residues in the CDR3. The CDR3 protein is CASGADTQYF. The CDR3 DNA follows: TGCGCCAGTGGGGCAGATACGCAGTATTTT.

The gene calls are TRBV5-4 and TRBJ1-2, with D tentatively TRBD1 (6 bases). The CDR3 has 18 amino acids. The germline V gene has CDR1 SGHNT and CDR2 YYREEE (reference sequence). V was pared by 4 bases and J by 5 bases, with 27 bases between. The CDR3 region is CASSARSGHMLGVYGYTF. The CDR3 DNA sequence: TGTGCCAGCAGCGCGCGGTCGGGACATATGTTGGGGGTATATGGCTACACCTTC.

This sequence joins TRBV18 and TRBJ2-1; 10 bases agree with TRBD1. The V gene's germline CDR1 is KGHSH and CDR2 LQKENI. The CDR3 runs to 19 residues. The V and J ends lost 8 bases and 0 bases, in that order; junction bases with no gene match: 16. The CDR3 here is CASTSGTGVQLSSYNEQFF. The CDR3 region has the DNA TGTGCCAGCACCTCCGGGACAGGGGTACAACTGAGCTCCTACAATGAGCAGTTCTTC. Supplemented by reference TRBV18 and TRBJ2-1, the full variable domain reads NAGVMQNPRHLVRRRGQEARLRCSPMKGHSHVYWYRQLPEEGLKFMVYLQKENIIDESGMPKERFSAEFPKEGPSILRIQQVVRGDSAAYFCASTSGTGVQLSSYNEQFFGPGTRLTVL.